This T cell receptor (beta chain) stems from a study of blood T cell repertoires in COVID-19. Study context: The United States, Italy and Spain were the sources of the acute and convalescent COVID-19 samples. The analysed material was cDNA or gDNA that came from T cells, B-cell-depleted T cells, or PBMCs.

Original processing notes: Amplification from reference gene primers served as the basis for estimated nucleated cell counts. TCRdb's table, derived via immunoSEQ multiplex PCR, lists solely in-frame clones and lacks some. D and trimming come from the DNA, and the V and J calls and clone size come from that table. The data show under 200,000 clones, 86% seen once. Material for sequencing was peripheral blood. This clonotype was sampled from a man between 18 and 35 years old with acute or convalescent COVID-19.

The chain's CDR3 is CASSRDLAGGYNEQFF. The CDR3 DNA reads as TGTGCCAGCAGCCGGGATCTAGCGGGGGGGTACAATGAGCAGTTCTTC. The V gene is TRBV7-2, the J gene TRBJ2-1, with 12 nucleotides matching TRBD2. The CDR3 covers 16 residues. Germline CDR1 reads SGHTA; CDR2 reads FQGNSA. V was clipped by 5 bases and J by 4 bases; unmatched bases: 6.